Following are 8 T cell receptor beta chains from one sample sequenced in a study of shared clonotypes between healthy human individuals. Here immunoSEQ multiplex PCR was the method, and the copy in TCRdb shows in-frame clones only, minus some. Of roughly 1 million clones listed, more than 60% are singletons. The specimen was memory CD4+ T cells sorted from blood. Subset indicated: CD45RA-negative fraction. These receptors were taken from a man aged 18 to 30 in good health.

A remark on this clone: Other DNA sequences from this sample encode an identical CDR3 as well. The chain couples TRBV4-1 to TRBJ2-3, with TRBD2 matching 11 bases. The germline V gene has CDR1 MGHRA and CDR2 YSYEKL. J was trimmed by 2 bases and V by 2 bases; bases with no gene match: 3. The CDR3 is 16 amino acids. The CDR3 sequence: CASSQRTSGYTDTQYF. CDR3 sequence (DNA): TGCGCCAGCAGCCAACGGACTAGCGGGTACACAGATACGCAGTATTTT.

The chain couples TRBV10-1 to TRBJ2-4; 9 bases line up with TRBD1. V lost 4 bases, J lost 0 bases, and 13 bases stayed unmatched. Germline V gene lookup returns CDR1 WNHNN and CDR2 SYGVQD (reference sequence). The CDR3 spans 19 residues. In DNA form, the CDR3 reads TGCGCCAGCAGTGCCGGGACAGGGACTTTACGACTAGCCAAAAACATTCAGTACTTC. This codes for CASSAGTGTLRLAKNIQYF.

The chain is built from TRBV28 and TRBJ2-1; D is undetermined. This CDR3 comprises 16 residues. Germline V CDR1 and CDR2: MDHEN, SYDVKM. Between the trimmed V and J ends, which lost 4 bases and 4 bases, there was a span of 17 bases. CDR3 in amino acids: CASSWYYLEDYNEQFF. CDR3 DNA: TGTGCCAGCAGTTGGTATTATCTAGAGGATTACAATGAGCAGTTCTTC.

This rearrangement joins TRBV18 to TRBJ1-2; D is perhaps TRBD1 (5 bases). Germline V lookup: CDR1 KGHSH, CDR2 LQKENI. The CDR3 length is 15 residues. The V and J ends lost 0 bases and 2 bases respectively, with 10 bases between them. The CDR3 coding sequence is TGTGCCAGCTCACCACCGCAGGGTTGGAACTATGGCTACACCTTC. It specifies CASSPPQGWNYGYTF.

This chain connects TRBV7-2 to TRBJ2-1; 12 bases are shared with TRBD1. This CDR3 comprises 15 residues. V lost 3 bases and J lost 7; bases outside the gene matches: 4. Per the germline V gene, CDR1 is SGHTA and CDR2 is FQGNSA. This CDR3 reads CASSFRDRGLNEQFF. For the CDR3, the DNA is TGTGCCAGCAGCTTCCGGGACAGGGGGCTAAATGAGCAGTTCTTC.

The J gene is TRBJ1-1, the V gene TRBV11-2; no firm D call. V dropped 3 bases and J dropped 2 bases, with 4 bases sitting between them. The germline V gene has CDR1 SGHAT and CDR2 FQNNGV. This CDR3 has 12 residues. The CDR3 region has the DNA TGTGCCAGCAGCTTTGCAAACACTGAAGCTTTCTTT. It yields the protein CASSFANTEAFF.

The chain links TRBV7-9 to TRBJ1-2, with TRBD1 identical over 12 bases. Germline CDR1 and CDR2: SEHNR and FQNEAQ (reference sequence). This CDR3 is 15 amino acids long. Trimming removed 5 bases from V and 8 bases from J; junction bases left unmatched: 9. In DNA, the CDR3 is TGTGCCAGCAGCCCGCCCGGGACAGGGGGCGGCGGCTACACCTTC. Translation gives CASSPPGTGGGGYTF.

Notes on this clone: Other DNA sequences in this sample translate to the same CDR3. The chain's CDR3 is CASSLRGEQYF. CDR3 coding DNA: TGTGCCAGCAGTCTCCGTGGGGAGCAGTACTTC. The chain has TRBV28 and TRBJ2-7; D uncertain. V lost 5 bases, J lost 7 bases, and 9 bases lay in between. Germline assignment: CDR1 MDHEN and CDR2 SYDVKM. CDR3 length: 11 residues.